This TCR beta chain derives from a study of blood T cell repertoires in COVID-19. Whole-study context: The cDNA or gDNA used as material had been derived from T cells, B-cell-depleted T cells, or PBMCs.

The CDR3 covers 16 residues. The V segment lost 0 bases and the J segment 5 bases; nucleotides outside the gene matches: 9. Germline-derived CDR1 and CDR2 are MNHEY and SVGAGI. Seattle participants joined during active infection and were tracked over time. Here immunoSEQ multiplex PCR was the method, and the copy in TCRdb shows in-frame clones only, minus some. The sample has fewer than 300,000 clones; more than 90% are singletons. The sequencing sample was made of peripheral blood. The TCR originated in a person aged 18-35 years with COVID-19, enrolled during active disease. The chain joins TRBV6-5 to TRBJ2-5; 7 nucleotides match TRBD1. The CDR3 DNA reads TGTGCCAGCAGTTACTCGATCGCAACAGGGGCCGAGACCCAGTACTTC. This sequence encodes CASSYSIATGAETQYF.